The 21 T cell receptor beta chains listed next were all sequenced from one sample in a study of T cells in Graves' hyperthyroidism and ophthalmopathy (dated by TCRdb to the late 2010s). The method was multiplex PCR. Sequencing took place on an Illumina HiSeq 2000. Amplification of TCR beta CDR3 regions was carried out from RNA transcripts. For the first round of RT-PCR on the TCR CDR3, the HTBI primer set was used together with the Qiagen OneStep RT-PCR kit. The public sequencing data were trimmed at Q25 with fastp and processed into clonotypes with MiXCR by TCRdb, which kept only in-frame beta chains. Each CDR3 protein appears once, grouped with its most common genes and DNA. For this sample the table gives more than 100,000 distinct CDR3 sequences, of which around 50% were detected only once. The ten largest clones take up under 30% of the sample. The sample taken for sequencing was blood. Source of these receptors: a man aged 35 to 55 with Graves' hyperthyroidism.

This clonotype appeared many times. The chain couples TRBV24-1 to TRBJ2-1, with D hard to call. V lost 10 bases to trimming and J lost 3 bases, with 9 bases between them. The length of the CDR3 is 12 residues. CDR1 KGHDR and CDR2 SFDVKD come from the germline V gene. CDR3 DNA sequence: TGTGCCACTAGCTCGGGCTACAATGAGCAGTTCTTC. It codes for CATSSGYNEQFF.

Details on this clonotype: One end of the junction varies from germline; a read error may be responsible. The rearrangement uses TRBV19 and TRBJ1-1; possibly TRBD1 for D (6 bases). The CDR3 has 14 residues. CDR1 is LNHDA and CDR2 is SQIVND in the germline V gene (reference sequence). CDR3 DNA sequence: TGTGCCAGTAGGATTCCAGGGTGGGACACTGGAGCTTTCTTC. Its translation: CASRIPGWDTGAFF.

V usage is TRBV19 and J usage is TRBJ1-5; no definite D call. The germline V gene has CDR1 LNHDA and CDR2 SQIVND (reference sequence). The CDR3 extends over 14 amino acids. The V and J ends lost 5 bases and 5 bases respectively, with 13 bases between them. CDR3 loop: CASSAYEVDQPQHF. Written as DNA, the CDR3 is TGTGCCAGTAGTGCGTACGAAGTAGATCAGCCCCAGCATTTT.

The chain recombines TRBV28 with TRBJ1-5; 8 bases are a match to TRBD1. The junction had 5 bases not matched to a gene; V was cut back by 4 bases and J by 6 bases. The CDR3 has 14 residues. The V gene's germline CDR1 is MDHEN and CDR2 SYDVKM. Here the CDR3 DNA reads TGTGCCAGCAGTTACCGGACAGGGAGTCAGCCCCAGCATTTT. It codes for CASSYRTGSQPQHF. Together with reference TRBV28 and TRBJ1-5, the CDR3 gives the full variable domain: DVKVTQSSRYLVKRTGEKVFLECVQDMDHENMFWYRQDPGLGLRLIYFSYDVKMKEKGDIPEGYSVSREKKERFSLILESASTNQTSMYLCASSYRTGSQPQHFGDGTRLSIL.

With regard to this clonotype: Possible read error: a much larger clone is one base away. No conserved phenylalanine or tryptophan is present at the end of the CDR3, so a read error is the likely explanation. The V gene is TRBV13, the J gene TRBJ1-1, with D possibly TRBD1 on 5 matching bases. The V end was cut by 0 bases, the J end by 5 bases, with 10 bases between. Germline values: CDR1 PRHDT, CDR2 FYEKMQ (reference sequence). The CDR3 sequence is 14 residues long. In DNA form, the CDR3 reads TGTGCCAGCAGCTTAGGGTCAGGGTATACTGAAGCTTTCTTG. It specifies CASSLGSGYTEAFL.

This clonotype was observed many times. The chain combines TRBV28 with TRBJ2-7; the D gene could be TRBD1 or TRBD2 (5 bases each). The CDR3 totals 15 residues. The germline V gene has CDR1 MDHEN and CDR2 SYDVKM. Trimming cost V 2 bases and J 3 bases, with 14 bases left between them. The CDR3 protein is CASSLRDGQHYEQYF. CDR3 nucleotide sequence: TGTGCCAGCAGTTTAAGGGACGGACAACACTACGAGCAGTACTTC. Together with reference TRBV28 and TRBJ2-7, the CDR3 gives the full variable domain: DVKVTQSSRYLVKRTGEKVFLECVQDMDHENMFWYRQDPGLGLRLIYFSYDVKMKEKGDIPEGYSVSREKKERFSLILESASTNQTSMYLCASSLRDGQHYEQYFGPGTRLTVT.

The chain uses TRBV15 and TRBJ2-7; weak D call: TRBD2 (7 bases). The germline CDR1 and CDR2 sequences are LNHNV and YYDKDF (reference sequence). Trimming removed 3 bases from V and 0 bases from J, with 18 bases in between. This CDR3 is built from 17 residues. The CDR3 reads CATSSLGAGALSYEQYF. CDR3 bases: TGTGCCACCAGCAGCCTAGGGGCGGGGGCCCTCTCCTACGAGCAGTACTTC.

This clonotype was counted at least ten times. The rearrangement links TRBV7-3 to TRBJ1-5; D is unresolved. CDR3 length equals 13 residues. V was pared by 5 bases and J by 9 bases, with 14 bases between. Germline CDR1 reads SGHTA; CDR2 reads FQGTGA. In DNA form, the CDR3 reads TGTGCCAGCAGCCCCTTGGACGAGAGGCCCCAGCATTTT. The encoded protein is CASSPLDERPQHF.

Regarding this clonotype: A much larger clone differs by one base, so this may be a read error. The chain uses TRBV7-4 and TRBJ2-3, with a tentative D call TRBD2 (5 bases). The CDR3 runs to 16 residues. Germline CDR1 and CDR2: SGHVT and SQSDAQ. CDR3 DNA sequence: TGTGCCAGCAGTTTTCGTGTGGGCGGAGGCACAGATGCGCAGTATTTT. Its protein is CASSFRVGGGTDAQYF.

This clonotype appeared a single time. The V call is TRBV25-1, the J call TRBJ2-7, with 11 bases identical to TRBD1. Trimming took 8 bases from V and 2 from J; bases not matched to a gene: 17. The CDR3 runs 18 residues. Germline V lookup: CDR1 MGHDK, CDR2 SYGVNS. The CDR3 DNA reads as TGTGCCAGCGCTTCATCCGGGACAGGGGGAAAGTTGCCCTACGAGCAGTACTTC. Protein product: CASASSGTGGKLPYEQYF.

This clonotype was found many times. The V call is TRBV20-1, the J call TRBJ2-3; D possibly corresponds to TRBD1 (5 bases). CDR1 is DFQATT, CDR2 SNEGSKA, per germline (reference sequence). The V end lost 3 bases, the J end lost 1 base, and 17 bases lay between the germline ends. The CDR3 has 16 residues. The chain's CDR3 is CSARDRTDTRTDTQYF. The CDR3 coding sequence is TGCAGTGCTAGGGATAGGACGGACACACGCACAGATACGCAGTATTTT.

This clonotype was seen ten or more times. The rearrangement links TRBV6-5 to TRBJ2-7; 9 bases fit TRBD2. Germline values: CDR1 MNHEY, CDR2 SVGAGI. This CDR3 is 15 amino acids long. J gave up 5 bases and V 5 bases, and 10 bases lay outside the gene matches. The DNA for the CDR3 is TGTGCCAGCAGTGGGACTAGCCGGGGCACCCACGAGCAGTACTTC. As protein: CASSGTSRGTHEQYF.

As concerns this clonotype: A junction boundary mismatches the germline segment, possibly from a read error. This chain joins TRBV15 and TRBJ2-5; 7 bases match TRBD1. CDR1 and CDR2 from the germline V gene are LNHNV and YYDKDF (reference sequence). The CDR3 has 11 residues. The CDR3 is CATSVDRAQDF. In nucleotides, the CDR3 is TGTGCCACCAGCGTTGACAGGGCACAGGACTTC.

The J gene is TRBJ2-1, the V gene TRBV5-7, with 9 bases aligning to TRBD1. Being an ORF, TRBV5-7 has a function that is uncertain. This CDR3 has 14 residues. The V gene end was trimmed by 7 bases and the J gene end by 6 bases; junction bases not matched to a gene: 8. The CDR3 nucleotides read TGTGCCAGCTCACCACCGGACAGGGGCAATGAGCAGTTCTTC. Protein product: CASSPPDRGNEQFF.

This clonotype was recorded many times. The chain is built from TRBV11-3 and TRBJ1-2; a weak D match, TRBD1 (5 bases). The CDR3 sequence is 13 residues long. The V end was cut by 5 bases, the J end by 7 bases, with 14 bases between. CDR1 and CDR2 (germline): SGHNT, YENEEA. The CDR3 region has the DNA TGTGCCAGCAGCCGCAGGGTTGGTGGTGGCTACACCTTC. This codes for CASSRRVGGGYTF.

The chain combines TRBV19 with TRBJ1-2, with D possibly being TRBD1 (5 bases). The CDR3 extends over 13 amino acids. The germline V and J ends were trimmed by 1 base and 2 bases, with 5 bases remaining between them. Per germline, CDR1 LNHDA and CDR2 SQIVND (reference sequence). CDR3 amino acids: CASSIGGNYGYTF. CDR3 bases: TGTGCCAGTAGTATAGGGGGGAACTATGGCTACACCTTC.

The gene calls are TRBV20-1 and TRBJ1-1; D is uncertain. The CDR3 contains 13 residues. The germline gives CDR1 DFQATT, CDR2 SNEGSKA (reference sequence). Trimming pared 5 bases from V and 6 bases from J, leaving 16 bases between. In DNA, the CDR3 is TGCAGTGCTTCGACCCCGGTTGTTGCTGAAGCTTTCTTT. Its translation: CSASTPVVAEAFF.

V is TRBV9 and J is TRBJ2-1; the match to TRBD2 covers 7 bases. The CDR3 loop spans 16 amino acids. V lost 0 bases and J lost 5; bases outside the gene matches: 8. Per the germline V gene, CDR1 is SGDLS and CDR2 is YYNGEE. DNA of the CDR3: TGTGCCAGCAGCGTAGGGGGACTACTCGAGGACAATGAGCAGTTCTTC. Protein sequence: CASSVGGLLEDNEQFF.

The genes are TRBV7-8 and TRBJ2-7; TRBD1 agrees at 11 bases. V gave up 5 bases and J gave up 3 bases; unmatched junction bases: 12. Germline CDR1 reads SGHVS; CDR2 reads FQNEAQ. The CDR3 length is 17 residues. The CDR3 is CASSLQLGTGGRYEQYF. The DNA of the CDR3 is TGTGCCAGCAGCCTCCAACTCGGGACAGGGGGTCGCTACGAGCAGTACTTC.

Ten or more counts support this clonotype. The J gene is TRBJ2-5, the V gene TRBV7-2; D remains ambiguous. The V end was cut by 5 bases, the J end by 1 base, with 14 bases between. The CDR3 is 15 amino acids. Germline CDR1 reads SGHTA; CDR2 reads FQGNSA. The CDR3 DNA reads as TGTGCCAGCAGCCGAGTTTCGGGTAGCCAAGAGACCCAGTACTTC. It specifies CASSRVSGSQETQYF. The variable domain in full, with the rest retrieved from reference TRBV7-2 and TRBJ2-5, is GAGVSQSPSNKVTEKGKDVELRCDPISGHTALYWYRQSLGQGLEFLIYFQGNSAPDKSGLPSDRFSAERTGGSVSTLTIQRTQQEDSAVYLCASSRVSGSQETQYFGPGTRLLVL.

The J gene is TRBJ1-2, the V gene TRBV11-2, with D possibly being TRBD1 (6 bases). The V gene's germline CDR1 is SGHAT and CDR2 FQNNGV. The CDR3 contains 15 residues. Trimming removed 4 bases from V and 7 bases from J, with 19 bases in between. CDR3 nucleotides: TGTGCCAGCAGCTCCGCGGACAAGGGGGACTCTGGCTACACCTTC. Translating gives CASSSADKGDSGYTF. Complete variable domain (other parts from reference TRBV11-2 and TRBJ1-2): EAGVAQSPRYKIIEKRQSVAFWCNPISGHATLYWYQQILGQGPKLLIQFQNNGVVDDSQLPKDRFSAERLKGVDSTLKIQPAKLEDSAVYLCASSSADKGDSGYTFGSGTRLTVV.